This TCR beta chain was retrieved from a study of blood T cells in healthy people across ages. This clonotype was counted only a few times. Alongside a J-beta primer mix, a sample-barcoded 5' primer served in a second PCR lasting about 7 to 12 cycles. Any given sample supplied a minimum of 2.5 million CDR3-containing paired-end reads. Via MiXCR, TCRdb re-called the 5' RACE reads, giving one row per CDR3 protein. The repertoire consists of hundreds of thousands of distinct CDR3 sequences, with around 62% occurring once and the leading ten covering about a quarter. Specimen: blood. This sequence was found in a man aged 25-45 years in good health.

CDR3: CASSLSMGGDEQYF. The CDR3 bases are TGTGCCAGCAGCTTATCAATGGGAGGCGATGAGCAGTACTTC. The chain combines TRBV7-3 with TRBJ2-5, with D perhaps matching TRBD2 (6 bases). The CDR3 runs 14 residues. CDR1 and CDR2 (germline): SGHTA, FQGTGA. The V end lost 2 bases, the J end lost 11 bases, and 18 bases lay between the germline ends. Looking up the rest from reference TRBV7-3 and TRBJ2-5 gives the full variable domain: GAGVSQTPSNKVTEKGKYVELRCDPISGHTALYWYRQSLGQGPEFLIYFQGTGAADDSGLPNDRFFAVRPEGSVSTLKIQRTERGDSAVYLCASSLSMGGDEQYFGPGTRLLVL.